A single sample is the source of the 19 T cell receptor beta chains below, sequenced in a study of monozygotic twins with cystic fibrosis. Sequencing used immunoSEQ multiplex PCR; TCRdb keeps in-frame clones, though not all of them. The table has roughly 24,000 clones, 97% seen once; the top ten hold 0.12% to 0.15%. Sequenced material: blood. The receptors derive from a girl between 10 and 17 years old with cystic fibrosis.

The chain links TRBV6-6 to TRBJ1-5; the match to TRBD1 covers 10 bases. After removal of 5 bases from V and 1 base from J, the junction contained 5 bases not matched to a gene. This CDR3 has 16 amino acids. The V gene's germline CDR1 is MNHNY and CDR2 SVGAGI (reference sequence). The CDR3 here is CASSQGQGLSNQPQHF. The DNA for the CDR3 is TGTGCCAGCAGTCAGGGACAGGGGTTGAGCAATCAGCCCCAGCATTTT.

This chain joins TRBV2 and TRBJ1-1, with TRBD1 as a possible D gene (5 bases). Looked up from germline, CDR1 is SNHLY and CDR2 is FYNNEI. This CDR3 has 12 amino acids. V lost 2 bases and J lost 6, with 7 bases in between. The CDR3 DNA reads TGTGCCAGCAGTGAACGGGGCCCTGAAGCTTTCTTT. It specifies CASSERGPEAFF.

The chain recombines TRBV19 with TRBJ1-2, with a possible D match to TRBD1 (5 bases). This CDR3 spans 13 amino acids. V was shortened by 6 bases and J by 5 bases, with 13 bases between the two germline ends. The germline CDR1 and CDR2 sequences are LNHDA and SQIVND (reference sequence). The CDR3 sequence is CASSSQGLYGYTF. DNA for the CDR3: TGTGCCAGTAGCAGCCAGGGTCTATATGGCTACACCTTC.

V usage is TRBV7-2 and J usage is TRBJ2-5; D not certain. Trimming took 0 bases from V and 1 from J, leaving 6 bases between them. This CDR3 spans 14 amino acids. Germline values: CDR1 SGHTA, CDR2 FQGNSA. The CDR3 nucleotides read TGTGCCAGCAGCTTAGCGGGCAGCCAAGAGACCCAGTACTTC. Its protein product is CASSLAGSQETQYF.

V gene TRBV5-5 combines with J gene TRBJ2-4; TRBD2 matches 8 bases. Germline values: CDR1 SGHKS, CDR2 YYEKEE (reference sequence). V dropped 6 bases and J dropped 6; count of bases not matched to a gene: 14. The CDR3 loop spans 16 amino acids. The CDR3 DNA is TGTGCCAGCAACAACCGTCATCGGGGGGGAGGAAACATTCAGTACTTC. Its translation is CASNNRHRGGGNIQYF. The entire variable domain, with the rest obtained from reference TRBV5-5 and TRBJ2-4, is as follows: DAGVTQSPTHLIKTRGQQVTLRCSPISGHKSVSWYQQVLGQGPQFIFQYYEKEERGRGNFPDRFSARQFPNYSSELNVNALLLGDSALYLCASNNRHRGGGNIQYFGAGTRLSVL.

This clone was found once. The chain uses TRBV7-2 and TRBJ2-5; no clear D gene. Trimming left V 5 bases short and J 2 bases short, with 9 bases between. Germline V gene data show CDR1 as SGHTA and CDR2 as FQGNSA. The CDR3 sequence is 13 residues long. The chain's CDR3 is CASSLMRQETQYF. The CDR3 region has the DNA TGTGCCAGCAGCCTAATGCGGCAAGAGACCCAGTACTTC. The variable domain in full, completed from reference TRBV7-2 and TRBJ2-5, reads GAGVSQSPSNKVTEKGKDVELRCDPISGHTALYWYRQSLGQGLEFLIYFQGNSAPDKSGLPSDRFSAERTGGSVSTLTIQRTQQEDSAVYLCASSLMRQETQYFGPGTRLLVL.

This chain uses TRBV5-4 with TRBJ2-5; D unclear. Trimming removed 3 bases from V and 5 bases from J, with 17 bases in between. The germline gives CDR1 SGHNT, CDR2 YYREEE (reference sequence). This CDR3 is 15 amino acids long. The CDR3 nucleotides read TGTGCCAGCAGCTCGTTGACTCTCCCTGGGGAGACCCAGTACTTC. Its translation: CASSSLTLPGETQYF. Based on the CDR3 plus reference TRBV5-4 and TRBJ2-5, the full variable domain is ETGVTQSPTHLIKTRGQQVTLRCSSQSGHNTVSWYQQALGQGPQFIFQYYREEENGRGNFPPRFSGLQFPNYSSELNVNALELDDSALYLCASSSLTLPGETQYFGPGTRLLVL.

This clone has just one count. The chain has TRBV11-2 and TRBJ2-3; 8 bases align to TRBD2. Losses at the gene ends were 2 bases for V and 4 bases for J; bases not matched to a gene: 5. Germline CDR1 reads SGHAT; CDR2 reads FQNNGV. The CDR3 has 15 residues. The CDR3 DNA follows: TGTGCCAGCAGCTTAAGACTAGCGTACGCAGATACGCAGTATTTT. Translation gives CASSLRLAYADTQYF.

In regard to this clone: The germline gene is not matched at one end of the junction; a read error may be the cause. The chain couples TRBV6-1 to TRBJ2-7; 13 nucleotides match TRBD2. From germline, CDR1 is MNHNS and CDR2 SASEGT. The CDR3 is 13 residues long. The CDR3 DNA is TGTGCCAGCAGTGAACGAGGGACTAGCGGGACTTCGTTT. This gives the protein CASSERGTSGTSF.

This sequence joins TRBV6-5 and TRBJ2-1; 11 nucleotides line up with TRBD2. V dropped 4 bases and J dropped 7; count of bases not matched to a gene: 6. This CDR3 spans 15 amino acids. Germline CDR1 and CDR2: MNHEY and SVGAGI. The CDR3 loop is CASSLTSGSGNEQFF. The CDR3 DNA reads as TGTGCCAGCAGTTTAACTAGCGGGAGTGGTAATGAGCAGTTCTTC.

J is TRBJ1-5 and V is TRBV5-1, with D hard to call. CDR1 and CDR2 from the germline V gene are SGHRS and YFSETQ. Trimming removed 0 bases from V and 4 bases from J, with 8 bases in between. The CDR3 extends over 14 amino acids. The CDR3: CASSLEHRNQPQHF. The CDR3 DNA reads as TGCGCCAGCAGCTTGGAGCACAGAAATCAGCCCCAGCATTTT. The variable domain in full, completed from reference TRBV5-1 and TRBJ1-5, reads KAGVTQTPRYLIKTRGQQVTLSCSPISGHRSVSWYQQTPGQGLQFLFEYFSETQRNKGNFPGRFSGRQFSNSRSEMNVSTLELGDSALYLCASSLEHRNQPQHFGDGTRLSIL.

The CDR3 DNA reads TGCGCCAGCAGCTTGCCTAGCGGGGGTATTCAGTACTTC. The encoded protein is CASSLPSGGIQYF. The J gene is TRBJ2-4, the V gene TRBV5-1; TRBD2 aligns across 10 bases. CDR1 is SGHRS and CDR2 is YFSETQ in the germline V gene. The CDR3 runs 13 residues. The ends lost 1 base at V and 10 bases at J; junction bases unmatched: 2.

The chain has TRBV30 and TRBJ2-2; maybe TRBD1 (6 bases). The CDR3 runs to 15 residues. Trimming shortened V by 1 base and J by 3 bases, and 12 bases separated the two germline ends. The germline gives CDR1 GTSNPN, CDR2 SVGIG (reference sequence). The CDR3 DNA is TGTGCCTGGAGTGATCTTGAGGGGGACACCGGGGAGCTGTTTTTT. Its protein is CAWSDLEGDTGELFF.

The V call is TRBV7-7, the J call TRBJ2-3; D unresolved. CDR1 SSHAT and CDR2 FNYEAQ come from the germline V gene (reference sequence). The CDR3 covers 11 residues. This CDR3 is CAVREADTQYF. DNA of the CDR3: TGTGCGGTTAGGGAAGCAGATACGCAGTATTTT.

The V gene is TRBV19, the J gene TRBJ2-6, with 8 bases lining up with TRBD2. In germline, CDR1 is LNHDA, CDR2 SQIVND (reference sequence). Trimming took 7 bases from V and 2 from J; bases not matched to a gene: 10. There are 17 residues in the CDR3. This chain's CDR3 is CASTPGGLKAGANVLTF. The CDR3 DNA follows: TGTGCCAGTACCCCGGGGGGGCTCAAGGCTGGGGCCAACGTCCTGACTTTC.

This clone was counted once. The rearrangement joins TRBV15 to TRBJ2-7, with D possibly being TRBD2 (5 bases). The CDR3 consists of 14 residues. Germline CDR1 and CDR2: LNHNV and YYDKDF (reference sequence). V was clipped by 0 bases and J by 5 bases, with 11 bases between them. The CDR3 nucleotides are TGTGCCACCAGCAGAGACCCCGGGGTTCACGAGCAGTACTTC. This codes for CATSRDPGVHEQYF.

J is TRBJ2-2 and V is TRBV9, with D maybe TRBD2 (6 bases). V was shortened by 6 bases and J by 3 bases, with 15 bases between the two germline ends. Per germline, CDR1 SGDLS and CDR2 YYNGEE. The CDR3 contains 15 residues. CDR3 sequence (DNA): TGTGCCAGCACGGGGGTGGCGGATTACACCGGGGAGCTGTTTTTT. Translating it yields CASTGVADYTGELFF.

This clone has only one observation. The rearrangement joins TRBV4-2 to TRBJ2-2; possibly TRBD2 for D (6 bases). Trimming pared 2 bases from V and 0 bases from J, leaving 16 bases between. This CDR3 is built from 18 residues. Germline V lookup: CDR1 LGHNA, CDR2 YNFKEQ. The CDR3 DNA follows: TGTGCCAGCAGCCAAAGGTGGGCGGGATGGTCGAACACCGGGGAGCTGTTTTTT. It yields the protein CASSQRWAGWSNTGELFF.

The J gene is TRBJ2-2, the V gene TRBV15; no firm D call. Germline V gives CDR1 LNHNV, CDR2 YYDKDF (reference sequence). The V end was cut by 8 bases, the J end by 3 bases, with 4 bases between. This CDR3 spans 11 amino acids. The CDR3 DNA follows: TGTGCCACCGGTTACACCGGGGAGCTGTTTTTT. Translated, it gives CATGYTGELFF.